This T cell receptor beta chain was recorded in a study of blood T cell repertoires in COVID-19. Study context: Some COVID-19 samples were acute and others convalescent; all came from the United States, Italy and Spain. Nucleic acid was either cDNA or gDNA, and it came from T cells, B-cell-depleted T cells, or PBMCs.

As handled by the study authors: Amplified reference gene primers provided the basis for estimating nucleated cell counts. Some clones are missing from TCRdb's copy, which holds only in-frame ones; the method was immunoSEQ multiplex PCR. That table is the source of V, J and clone size, and D and trimming were worked out from the DNA. The data contain about 200,000 clones, 80% to 90% of them singletons. The CDR3 has 12 residues. CDR1 is SGHAT, CDR2 FQNNGV, per germline. V was clipped by 5 bases and J by 7 bases, with 9 bases between them. Sequencing was done on a sample of peripheral blood. This sequence joins TRBV11-2 and TRBJ2-1; D perhaps matches TRBD2 (5 bases). The receptor's source is a man aged 18 to 30 with active or convalescent COVID-19. The chain's CDR3 is CASSPGVNEQFF. Written as DNA, the CDR3 is TGTGCCAGCAGCCCCGGGGTGAATGAGCAGTTCTTC.